One and the same sample provided the 2 T cell receptor beta chains below, sequenced in a study of cytomegalovirus exposure and HLA in healthy donors. Vbeta (60) and Jbeta (13) primers were used in the PCR. Profiled with immunoSEQ multiplex PCR; TCRdb holds only in-frame clones, not every one. This sample has over 100,000 clones, with around 84% found just once. What was sequenced was PBMCs. Receptor source: a man aged 25-45 years in good health and CMV-seropositive.

This clone was seen a few times. The rearrangement uses TRBV6-1 and TRBJ2-5; 7 bases line up with TRBD2. This CDR3 spans 14 amino acids. V shed 0 bases, J shed 5 bases, and the junction held 3 bases outside the gene matches. Germline V CDR1 and CDR2: MNHNS, SASEGT. The CDR3 bases are TGTGCCAGCAGTGAAGCGCTCGGGAGGGAGACCCAGTACTTC. Its protein product is CASSEALGRETQYF.

The J gene is TRBJ2-7, the V gene TRBV6-5; no clear D gene. The CDR3 consists of 14 residues. V shed 6 bases and J shed 1 base, with 13 bases lying between them. Germline V gene data show CDR1 as MNHEY and CDR2 as SVGAGI. DNA for the CDR3: TGTGCCAGCAGCCGAGATCCGACATCCTACGAGCAGTACGTC. It yields the protein CASSRDPTSYEQYV.